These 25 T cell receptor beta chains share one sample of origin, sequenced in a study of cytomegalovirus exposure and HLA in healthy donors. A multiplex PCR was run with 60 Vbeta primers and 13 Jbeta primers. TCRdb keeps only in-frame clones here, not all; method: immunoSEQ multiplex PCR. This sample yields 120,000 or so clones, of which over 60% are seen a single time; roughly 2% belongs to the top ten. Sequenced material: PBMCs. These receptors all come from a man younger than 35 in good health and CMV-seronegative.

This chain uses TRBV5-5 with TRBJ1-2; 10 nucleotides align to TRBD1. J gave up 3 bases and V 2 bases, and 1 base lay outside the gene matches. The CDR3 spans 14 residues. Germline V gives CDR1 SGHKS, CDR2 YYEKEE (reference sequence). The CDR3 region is CASSFGTGDYGYTF. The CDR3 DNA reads TGTGCCAGCAGCTTCGGGACAGGGGACTATGGCTACACCTTC.

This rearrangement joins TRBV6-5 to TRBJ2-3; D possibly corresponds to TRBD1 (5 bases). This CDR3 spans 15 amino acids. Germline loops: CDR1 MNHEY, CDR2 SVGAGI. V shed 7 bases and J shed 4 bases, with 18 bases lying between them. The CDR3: CASIPGWPAADTQYF. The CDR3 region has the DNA TGTGCCAGCATTCCAGGGTGGCCGGCCGCAGATACGCAGTATTTT.

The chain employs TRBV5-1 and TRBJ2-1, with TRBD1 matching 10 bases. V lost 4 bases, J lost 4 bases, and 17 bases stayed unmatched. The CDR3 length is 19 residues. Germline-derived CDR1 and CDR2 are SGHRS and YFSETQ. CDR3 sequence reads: CASSTGQGVAGAKYNEQFF. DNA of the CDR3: TGCGCCAGCAGCACCGGACAGGGGGTAGCGGGTGCGAAGTACAATGAGCAGTTCTTC.

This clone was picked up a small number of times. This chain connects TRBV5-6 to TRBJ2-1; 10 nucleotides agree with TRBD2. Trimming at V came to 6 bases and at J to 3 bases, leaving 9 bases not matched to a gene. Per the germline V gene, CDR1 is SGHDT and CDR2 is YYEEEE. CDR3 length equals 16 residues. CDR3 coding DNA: TGTGCCAGCACCATGACGGCTAGCGGGAGCTACAATGAGCAGTTCTTC. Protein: CASTMTASGSYNEQFF. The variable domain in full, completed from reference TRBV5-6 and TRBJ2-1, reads DAGVTQSPTHLIKTRGQQVTLRCSPKSGHDTVSWYQQALGQGPQFIFQYYEEEERQRGNFPDRFSGHQFPNYSSELNVNALLLGDSALYLCASTMTASGSYNEQFFGPGTRLTVL.

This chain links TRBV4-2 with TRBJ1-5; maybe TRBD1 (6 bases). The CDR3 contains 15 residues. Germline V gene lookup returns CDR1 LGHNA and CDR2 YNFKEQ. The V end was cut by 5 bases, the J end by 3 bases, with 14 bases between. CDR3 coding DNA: TGTGCCAGCAGCTCTGCGGACAGAGACAATCAGCCCCAGCATTTT. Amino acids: CASSSADRDNQPQHF.

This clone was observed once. CDR3 sequence reads: CASSGMGLLAGNTIYF. In DNA form, the CDR3 reads TGTGCCAGCAGCGGAATGGGACTTCTAGCAGGAAACACCATATATTTT. The rearrangement links TRBV7-9 to TRBJ1-3, with D perhaps matching TRBD1 (5 bases). Between the trimmed V and J ends, which lost 5 bases and 4 bases, there was a span of 18 bases. The CDR3 sequence is 16 residues long. Germline V gene sequence: CDR1 SEHNR, CDR2 FQNEAQ (reference sequence).

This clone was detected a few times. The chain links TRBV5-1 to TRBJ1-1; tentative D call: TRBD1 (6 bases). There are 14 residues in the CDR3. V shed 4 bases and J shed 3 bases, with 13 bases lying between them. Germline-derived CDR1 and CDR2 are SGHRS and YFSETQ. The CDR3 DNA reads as TGCGCCAGCAGCCTACAGGGTTGGGACACTGAAGCTTTCTTT. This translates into CASSLQGWDTEAFF.

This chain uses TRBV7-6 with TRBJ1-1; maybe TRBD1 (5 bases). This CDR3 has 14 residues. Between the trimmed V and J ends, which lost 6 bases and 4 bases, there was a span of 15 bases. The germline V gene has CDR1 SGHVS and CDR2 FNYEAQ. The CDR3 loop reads CASRTGGLGTEAFF. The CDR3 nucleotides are TGTGCCAGCAGAACAGGTGGTTTGGGCACTGAAGCTTTCTTT.

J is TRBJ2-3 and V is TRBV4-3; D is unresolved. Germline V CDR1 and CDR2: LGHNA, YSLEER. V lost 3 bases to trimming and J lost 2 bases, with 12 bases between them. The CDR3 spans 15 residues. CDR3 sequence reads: CASSHSPSFTDTQYF. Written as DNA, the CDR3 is TGCGCCAGCAGCCACTCCCCGTCCTTCACAGATACGCAGTATTTT.

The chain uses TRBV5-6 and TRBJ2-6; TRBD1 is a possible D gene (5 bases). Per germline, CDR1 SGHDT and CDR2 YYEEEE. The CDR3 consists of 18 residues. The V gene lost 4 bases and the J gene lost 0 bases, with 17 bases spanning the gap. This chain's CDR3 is CASSVDRWGISGANVLTF. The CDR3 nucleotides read TGTGCCAGCAGCGTGGACCGTTGGGGCATCTCTGGGGCCAACGTCCTGACTTTC.

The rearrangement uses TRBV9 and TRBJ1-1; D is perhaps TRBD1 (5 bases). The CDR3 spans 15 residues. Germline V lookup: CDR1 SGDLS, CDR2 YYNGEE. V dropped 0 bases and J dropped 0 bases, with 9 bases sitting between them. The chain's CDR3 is CASSVEKGMNTEAFF. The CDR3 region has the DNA TGTGCCAGCAGCGTAGAGAAGGGGATGAACACTGAAGCTTTCTTT. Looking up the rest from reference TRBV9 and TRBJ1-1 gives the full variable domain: DSGVTQTPKHLITATGQRVTLRCSPRSGDLSVYWYQQSLDQGLQFLIQYYNGEERAKGNILERFSAQQFPDLHSELNLSSLELGDSALYFCASSVEKGMNTEAFFGQGTRLTVV.

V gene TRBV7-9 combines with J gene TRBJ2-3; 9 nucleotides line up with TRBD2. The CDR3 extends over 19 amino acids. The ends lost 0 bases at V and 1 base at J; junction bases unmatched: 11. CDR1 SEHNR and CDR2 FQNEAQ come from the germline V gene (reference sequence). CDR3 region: CASSLARLAGDRGTDTQYF. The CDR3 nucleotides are TGTGCCAGCAGCTTAGCGCGGTTAGCGGGAGATCGGGGCACAGATACGCAGTATTTT. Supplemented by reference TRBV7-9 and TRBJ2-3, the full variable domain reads DTGVSQNPRHKITKRGQNVTFRCDPISEHNRLYWYRQTLGQGPEFLTYFQNEAQLEKSRLLSDRFSAERPKGSFSTLEIQRTEQGDSAMYLCASSLARLAGDRGTDTQYFGPGTRLTVL.

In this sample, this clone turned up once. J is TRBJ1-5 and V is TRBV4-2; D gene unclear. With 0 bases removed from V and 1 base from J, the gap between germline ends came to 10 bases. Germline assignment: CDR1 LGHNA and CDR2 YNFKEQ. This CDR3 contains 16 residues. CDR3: CASSQENSRSNQPQHF. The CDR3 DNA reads TGTGCCAGCAGCCAAGAGAACAGCCGGAGCAATCAGCCCCAGCATTTT.

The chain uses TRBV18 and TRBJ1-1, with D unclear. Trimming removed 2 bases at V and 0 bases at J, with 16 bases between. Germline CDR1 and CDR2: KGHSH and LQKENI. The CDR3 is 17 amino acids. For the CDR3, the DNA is TGTGCCAGCTCACCAGCCCGGGAAACGCGAATGAACACTGAAGCTTTCTTT. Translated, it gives CASSPARETRMNTEAFF.

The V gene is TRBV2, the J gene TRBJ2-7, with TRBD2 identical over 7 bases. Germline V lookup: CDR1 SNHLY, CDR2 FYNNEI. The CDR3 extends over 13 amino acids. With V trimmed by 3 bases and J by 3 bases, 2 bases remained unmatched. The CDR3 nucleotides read TGTGCCAGCAGTGAGGCGGGGGACTACGAGCAGTACTTC. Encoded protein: CASSEAGDYEQYF.

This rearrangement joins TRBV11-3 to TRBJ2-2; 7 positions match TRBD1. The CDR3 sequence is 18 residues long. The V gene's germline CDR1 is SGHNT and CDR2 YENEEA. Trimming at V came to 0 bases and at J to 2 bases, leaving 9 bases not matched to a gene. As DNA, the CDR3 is TGTGCCAGCAGCTTAGATGAAGTCGGGACAGCAAACACCGGGGAGCTGTTTTTT. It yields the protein CASSLDEVGTANTGELFF. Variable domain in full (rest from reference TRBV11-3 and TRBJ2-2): EAGVVQSPRYKIIEKKQPVAFWCNPISGHNTLYWYLQNLGQGPELLIRYENEEAVDDSQLPKDRFSAERLKGVDSTLKIQPAELGDSAVYLCASSLDEVGTANTGELFFGEGSRLTVL.

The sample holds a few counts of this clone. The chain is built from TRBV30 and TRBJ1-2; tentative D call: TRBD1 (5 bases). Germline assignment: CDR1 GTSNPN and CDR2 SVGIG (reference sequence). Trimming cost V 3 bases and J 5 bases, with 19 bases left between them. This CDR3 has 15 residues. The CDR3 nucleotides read TGTGCCTGGAGCTCCTCGGGGAGGGGCCTGTATGGCTACACCTTC. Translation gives CAWSSSGRGLYGYTF.

As DNA, the CDR3 is TGTGCCAGCTCACTTACCACTGTAGGGGGCATAGGAGGCTACACCTTC. This gives the protein CASSLTTVGGIGGYTF. The chain links TRBV18 to TRBJ1-2; TRBD1 matches at 7 bases. Germline-derived CDR1 and CDR2 are KGHSH and LQKENI. Trimming took 4 bases from V and 8 from J; bases not matched to a gene: 16. There are 16 residues in the CDR3.

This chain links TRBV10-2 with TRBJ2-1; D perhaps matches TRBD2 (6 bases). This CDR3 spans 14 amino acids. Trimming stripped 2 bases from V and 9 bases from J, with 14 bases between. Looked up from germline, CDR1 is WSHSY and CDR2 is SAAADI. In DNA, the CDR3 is TGCGCCAGCAGTGAGGCGGGATCTTGGGGTGAGCAGTTCTTC. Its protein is CASSEAGSWGEQFF.

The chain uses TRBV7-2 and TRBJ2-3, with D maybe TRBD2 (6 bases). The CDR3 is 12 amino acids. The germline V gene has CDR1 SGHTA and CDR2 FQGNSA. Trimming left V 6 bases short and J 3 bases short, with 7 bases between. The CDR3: CASSGGTDTQYF. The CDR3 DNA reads TGTGCCAGCAGTGGGGGGACAGATACGCAGTATTTT.

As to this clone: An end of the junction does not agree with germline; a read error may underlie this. The CDR3 region has the DNA TGTTCCAGCAGCCCGAAGACAGGGTTCGGCTCTGGGGCCAACGTCCTGACTTTC. It specifies CSSSPKTGFGSGANVLTF. The rearrangement links TRBV7-9 to TRBJ2-6; 7 nucleotides match TRBD1. Germline values: CDR1 SEHNR, CDR2 FQNEAQ (reference sequence). The CDR3 has 18 residues.

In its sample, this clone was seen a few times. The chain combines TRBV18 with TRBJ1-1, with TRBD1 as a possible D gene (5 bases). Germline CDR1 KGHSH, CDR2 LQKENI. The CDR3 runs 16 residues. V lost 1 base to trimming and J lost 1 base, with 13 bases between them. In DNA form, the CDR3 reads TGTGCCAGCTCACCACAGGGGCGCCCAAGGAACACTGAAGCTTTCTTT. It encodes CASSPQGRPRNTEAFF.

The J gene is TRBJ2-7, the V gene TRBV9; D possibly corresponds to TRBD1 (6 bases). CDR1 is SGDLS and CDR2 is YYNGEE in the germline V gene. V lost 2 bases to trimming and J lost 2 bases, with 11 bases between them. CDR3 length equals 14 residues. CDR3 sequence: CASSVTGLPYEQYF. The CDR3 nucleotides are TGTGCCAGCAGCGTGACAGGTCTACCCTACGAGCAGTACTTC.

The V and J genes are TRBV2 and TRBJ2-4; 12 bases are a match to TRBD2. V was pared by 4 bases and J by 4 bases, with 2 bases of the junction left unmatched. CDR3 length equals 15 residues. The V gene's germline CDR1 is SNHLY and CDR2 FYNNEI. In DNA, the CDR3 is TGTGCCAGCAGTGGACTAGCGGGGGAAAAAAACATTCAGTACTTC. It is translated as CASSGLAGEKNIQYF.

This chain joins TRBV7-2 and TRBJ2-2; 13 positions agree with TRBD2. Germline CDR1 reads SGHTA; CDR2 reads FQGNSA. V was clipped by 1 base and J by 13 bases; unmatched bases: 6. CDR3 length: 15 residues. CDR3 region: CASSLGTSGSSRLFF. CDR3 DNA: TGTGCCAGCAGCTTAGGGACTAGCGGGAGTTCCCGGCTGTTTTTT.